The sequence of this T cell receptor beta chain was determined in a study of shared clonotypes between healthy human individuals. The CDR3 consists of 11 residues. Germline loops: CDR1 SGHDT, CDR2 YYEEEE. Trimming stripped 4 bases from V and 5 bases from J, with 3 bases between. The test was conducted at deep level. Sequencing was performed with immunoSEQ multiplex PCR; in TCRdb, only in-frame clones are kept and a portion is missing. The sample lists about 2.1 million clones; roughly 91% were seen once. Study-level findings and limits: The study drew on few donors, limiting represented genetic and exposure-history diversity. An effect of sequencing depth on clonotype sharing among donors was expected. It was observed that about 5% of naive CD4 clonotypes were shared across a handful of donors.

A remark on this clone: Its antigen is currently unknown. This clone may be a read error of a much larger clone one base away.

The naive CD8 population came from CD45RO-negative cells selected for CCR7, without terminally differentiated effector memory CD45RA+ cells. The J gene is TRBJ2-2, the V gene TRBV5-6; D remains unclear. The material sequenced was naive CD8+ T cells from PBMCs. This clonotype was sampled from a man between 18 and 35 years old in good health. Some clones in this sample may be carry-over from other donors' samples. CDR3 loop: CASSATGELFF. The CDR3 bases are TGTGCCAGCAGCGCGACCGGGGAGCTGTTTTTT.